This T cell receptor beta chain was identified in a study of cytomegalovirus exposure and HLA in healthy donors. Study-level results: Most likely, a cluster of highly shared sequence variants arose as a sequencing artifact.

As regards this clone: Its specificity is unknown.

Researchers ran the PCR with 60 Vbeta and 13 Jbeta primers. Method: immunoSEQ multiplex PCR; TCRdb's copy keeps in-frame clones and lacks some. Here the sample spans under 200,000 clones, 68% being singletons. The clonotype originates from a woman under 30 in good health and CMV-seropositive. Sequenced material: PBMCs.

CDR3 sequence: CASSLEGLANYEQYF. The CDR3, as DNA: TGTGCCAGCAGCTTGGAAGGACTAGCGAATTACGAGCAGTACTTC. V is TRBV5-4 and J is TRBJ2-7; 9 positions agree with TRBD2. The CDR3 consists of 15 residues. With 0 bases clipped from V and 4 bases from J, the junction kept 5 bases outside the gene matches. Germline assignment: CDR1 SGHNT and CDR2 YYREEE (reference sequence).